Presented here are 12 T cell receptor beta chains from one specimen sequenced in a study of control samples from healthy donors and cancer patients. Assay: immunoSEQ multiplex PCR; the TCRdb copy retains only in-frame clones and omits some. The sample carries 150,000 or so clones, 85% to 95% recorded once. The sequenced sample was PBMCs. Receptors were obtained from a man aged 60 to 75 with colorectal cancer.

The table lists this clone with a count of one. The CDR3 DNA reads TGCGCCAGCAGCACGGACGGGTCCTATGGCTACACCTTC. This codes for CASSTDGSYGYTF. The chain combines TRBV5-1 with TRBJ1-2; D unresolved. Germline CDR1 SGHRS, CDR2 YFSETQ. Deletions cut 4 bases from V and 4 bases from J, with 11 bases between. The CDR3 loop spans 13 amino acids.

J is TRBJ1-1 and V is TRBV3-1 (or the pseudogene TRBV3-2); D unclear. Germline CDR1 is LGHDT and CDR2 is YNNKEL (reference sequence). The ends were cut back, 4 bases at V and 1 base at J, with 7 bases in the middle. The CDR3 is made up of 13 amino acids. CDR3 nucleotides: TGTGCCAGCAGCCTGGTTGAGAACACTGAAGCTTTCTTT. This sequence encodes CASSLVENTEAFF.

The J gene is TRBJ2-3, the V gene TRBV10-3, with D possibly TRBD1 on 5 matching bases. Germline lookup yields CDR1 ENHRY and CDR2 SYGVKD. The CDR3 contains 14 residues. V was shortened by 6 bases and J by 2 bases, with 12 bases between the two germline ends. CDR3 protein: CAIRQADYTDTQYF. DNA for the CDR3: TGTGCCATCAGACAGGCGGATTACACAGATACGCAGTATTTT.

The chain links TRBV15 to TRBJ2-5; weak D call: TRBD2 (6 bases). The CDR3 length is 14 residues. CDR1 is LNHNV and CDR2 is YYDKDF in the germline V gene (reference sequence). Trimming removed 5 bases at V and 6 bases at J, with 16 bases between. The CDR3 region is CATSQDGGGKTQYF. CDR3 DNA: TGTGCCACCAGCCAAGACGGGGGAGGAAAGACCCAGTACTTC.

This chain uses TRBV2 with TRBJ1-5; the D is unclear. In germline, CDR1 is SNHLY, CDR2 FYNNEI. This CDR3 comprises 16 residues. V dropped 3 bases and J dropped 1 base, with 13 bases sitting between them. The CDR3 nucleotides read TGTGCCAGCAGTGACCTGGACGGAATAAGCAATCAGCCCCAGCATTTT. It translates to CASSDLDGISNQPQHF.

The chain couples TRBV27 to TRBJ2-7; the D gene could be TRBD1 or TRBD2 (6 bases each). Germline values: CDR1 MNHEY, CDR2 SMNVEV (reference sequence). The length of the CDR3 is 15 residues. The germline V and J ends were trimmed by 3 bases and 3 bases, with 15 bases remaining between them. CDR3 nucleotide sequence: TGTGCCAGCAGTTTTCGGGGGCTCCAAAACTACGAGCAGTACTTC. This codes for CASSFRGLQNYEQYF.

The CDR3 DNA reads TGTGCCAGCAGCTCTTCGAATCTCCTCTATGAGCAGTTCTTC. It yields the protein CASSSSNLLYEQFF. V gene TRBV6-5 combines with J gene TRBJ2-1; D not certain. This CDR3 spans 14 amino acids. Trimming pared 6 bases from V and 8 bases from J, leaving 17 bases between. The germline CDR1 and CDR2 sequences are MNHEY and SVGAGI.

This clone showed up just once. The rearrangement joins TRBV12-3 or TRBV12-4 to TRBJ1-1; D gene unclear. V was shortened by 5 bases and J by 7 bases, with 8 bases between the two germline ends. This CDR3 has 11 amino acids. CDR3 nucleotide sequence: TGTGCCAGCAGTGGGGTTGTTGAAGCTTTCTTT. It codes for CASSGVVEAFF.

This clone was recorded only once. Written as DNA, the CDR3 is TGTGCCAGCAGCCAGGTAGTTTACGAGCAGTACTTC. This translates into CASSQVVYEQYF. This rearrangement joins TRBV3-1 (or the pseudogene TRBV3-2) to TRBJ2-7; no reliable D call. V lost 3 bases, J lost 4 bases, and 7 bases lay in between. Germline V gene data show CDR1 as LGHDT and CDR2 as YNNKEL (reference sequence). This CDR3 is built from 12 residues.

The J gene is TRBJ2-7, the V gene TRBV19, with 9 bases matching TRBD1. Germline trimming cut 5 bases from V and 2 bases from J; bases unmatched to any gene: 7. This CDR3 spans 15 amino acids. Germline V gene sequence: CDR1 LNHDA, CDR2 SQIVND (reference sequence). CDR3 DNA: TGTGCCAGTAGTGACCGGGACAGGGCAGCCTACGAGCAGTACTTC. As protein: CASSDRDRAAYEQYF.

The chain employs TRBV6-2 or TRBV6-3 and TRBJ1-3, with no clear D. Trimming removed 5 bases from V and 0 bases from J, with 8 bases in between. The CDR3 totals 14 residues. Germline V CDR1 and CDR2: MNHEY, SVGEGT. In DNA form, the CDR3 reads TGTGCCAGCAGTCTTATTTCCTCTGGAAACACCATATATTTT. Protein sequence: CASSLISSGNTIYF.

The V gene is TRBV19, the J gene TRBJ1-2; TRBD1 is a possible D gene (5 bases). The V gene lost 3 bases and the J gene lost 2 bases, with 7 bases spanning the gap. From germline, CDR1 is LNHDA and CDR2 SQIVND (reference sequence). The CDR3 covers 13 residues. CDR3 protein: CASSIDRNYGYTF. CDR3 bases: TGTGCCAGTAGTATTGACAGAAACTATGGCTACACCTTC.